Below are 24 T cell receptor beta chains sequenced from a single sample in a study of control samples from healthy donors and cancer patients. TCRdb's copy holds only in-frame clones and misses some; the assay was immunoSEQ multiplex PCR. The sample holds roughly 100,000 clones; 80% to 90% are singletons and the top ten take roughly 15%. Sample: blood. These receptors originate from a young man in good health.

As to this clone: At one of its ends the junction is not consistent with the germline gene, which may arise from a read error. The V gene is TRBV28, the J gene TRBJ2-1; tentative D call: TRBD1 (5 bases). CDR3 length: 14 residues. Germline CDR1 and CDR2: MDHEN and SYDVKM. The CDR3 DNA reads TGTGCCAGCAGTTCCGTCCCCCCAGGGCCCTTATTGGTCTTC. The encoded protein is CASSSVPPGPLLVF.

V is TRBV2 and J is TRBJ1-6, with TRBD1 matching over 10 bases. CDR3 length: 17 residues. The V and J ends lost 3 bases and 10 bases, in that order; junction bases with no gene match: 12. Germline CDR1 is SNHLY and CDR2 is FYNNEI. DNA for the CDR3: TGTGCCAGCAGTGAGATTGCCGGGACAGGGGCCGGGTCACCCCTCCACTTT. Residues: CASSEIAGTGAGSPLHF.

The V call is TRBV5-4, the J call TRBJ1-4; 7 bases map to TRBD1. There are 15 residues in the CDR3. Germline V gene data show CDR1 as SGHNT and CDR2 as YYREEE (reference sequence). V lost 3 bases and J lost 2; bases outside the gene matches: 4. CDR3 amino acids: CASSSNRGTNEKLFF. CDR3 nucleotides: TGTGCCAGCAGCTCCAACAGGGGCACTAATGAAAAACTGTTTTTT.

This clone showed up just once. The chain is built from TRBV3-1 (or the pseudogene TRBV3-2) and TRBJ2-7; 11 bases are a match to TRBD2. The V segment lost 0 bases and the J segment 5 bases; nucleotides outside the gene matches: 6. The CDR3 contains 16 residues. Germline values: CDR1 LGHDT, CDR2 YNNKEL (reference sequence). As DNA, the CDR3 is TGTGCCAGCAGCCAAGATCGACTAGCGGGACAGGACGAGCAGTACTTC. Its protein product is CASSQDRLAGQDEQYF.

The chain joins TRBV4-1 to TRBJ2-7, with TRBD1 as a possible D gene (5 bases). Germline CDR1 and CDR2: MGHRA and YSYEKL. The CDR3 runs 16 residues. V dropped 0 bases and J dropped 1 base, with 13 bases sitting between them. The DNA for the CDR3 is TGCGCCAGCAGCCAAGATCCGACAGTACAATCCTACGAGCAGTACTTC. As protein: CASSQDPTVQSYEQYF.

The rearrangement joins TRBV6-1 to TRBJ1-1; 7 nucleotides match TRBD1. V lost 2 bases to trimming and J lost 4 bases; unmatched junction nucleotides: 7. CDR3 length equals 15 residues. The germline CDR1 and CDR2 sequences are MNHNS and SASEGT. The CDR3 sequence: CASSEHNQGGTEAFF. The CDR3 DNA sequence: TGTGCCAGCAGTGAACACAATCAGGGGGGCACTGAAGCTTTCTTT.

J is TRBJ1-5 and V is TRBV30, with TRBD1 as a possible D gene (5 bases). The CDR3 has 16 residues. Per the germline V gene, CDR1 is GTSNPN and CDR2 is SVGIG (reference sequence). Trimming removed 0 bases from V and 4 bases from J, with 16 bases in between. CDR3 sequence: CAWSVLGEGPNQPQHF. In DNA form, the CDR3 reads TGTGCCTGGAGTGTACTGGGAGAGGGGCCAAATCAGCCCCAGCATTTT.

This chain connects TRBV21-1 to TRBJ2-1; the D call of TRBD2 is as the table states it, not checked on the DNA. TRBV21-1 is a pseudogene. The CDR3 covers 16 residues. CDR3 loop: CASSKSSSGSRNEQFF. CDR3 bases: TGTGCCAGCAGCAAATCCTCAAGCGGGAGTAGGAATGAGCAGTTCTTC.

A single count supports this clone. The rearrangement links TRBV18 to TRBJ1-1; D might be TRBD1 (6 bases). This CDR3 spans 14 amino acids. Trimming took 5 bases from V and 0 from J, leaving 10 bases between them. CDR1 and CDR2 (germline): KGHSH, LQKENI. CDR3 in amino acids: CASSGGLMNTEAFF. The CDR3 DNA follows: TGTGCCAGCTCAGGGGGCTTGATGAACACTGAAGCTTTCTTT.

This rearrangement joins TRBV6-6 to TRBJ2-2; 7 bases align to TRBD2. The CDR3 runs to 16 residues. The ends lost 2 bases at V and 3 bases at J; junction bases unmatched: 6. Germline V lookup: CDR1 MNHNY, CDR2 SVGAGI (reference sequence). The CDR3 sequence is CASSYPRGRDTGELFF. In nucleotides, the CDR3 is TGTGCCAGCAGTTACCCCCGGGGGAGGGACACCGGGGAGCTGTTTTTT.

CDR3 amino acids: CASSIKGDWQETQYF. The CDR3, as DNA: TGTGCCAGTAGTATAAAGGGGGACTGGCAAGAGACCCAGTACTTC. The rearrangement uses TRBV19 and TRBJ2-5; D tentatively reads TRBD1 or TRBD2 (6 bases each). The CDR3 is 15 residues long. V lost 2 bases and J lost 2, with 12 bases in between. Per germline, CDR1 LNHDA and CDR2 SQIVND (reference sequence).

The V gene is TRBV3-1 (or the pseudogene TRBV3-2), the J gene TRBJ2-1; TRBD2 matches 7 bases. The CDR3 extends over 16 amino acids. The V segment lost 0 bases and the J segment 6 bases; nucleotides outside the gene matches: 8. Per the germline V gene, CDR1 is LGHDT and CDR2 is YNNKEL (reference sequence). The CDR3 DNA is TGTGCCAGCAGCCAAGATTTCGGCGGGAGAGTCAATGAGCAGTTCTTC. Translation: CASSQDFGGRVNEQFF.

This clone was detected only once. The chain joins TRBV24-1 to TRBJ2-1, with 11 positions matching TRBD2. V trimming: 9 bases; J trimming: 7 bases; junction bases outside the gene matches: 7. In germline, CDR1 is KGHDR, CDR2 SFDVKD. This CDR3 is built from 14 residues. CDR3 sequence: CATQLAGVRNEQFF. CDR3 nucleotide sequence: TGTGCCACCCAACTAGCGGGAGTCAGGAATGAGCAGTTCTTC.

This chain's CDR3 is CASSQGGGLSNQPQHF. As DNA, the CDR3 is TGTGCCAGCAGCCAGGGGGGGGGCTTGAGCAATCAGCCCCAGCATTTT. The chain has TRBV3-1 (or the pseudogene TRBV3-2) and TRBJ1-5, with D possibly matching TRBD1 (6 bases). Germline values: CDR1 LGHDT, CDR2 YNNKEL (reference sequence). Trimming pared 3 bases from V and 1 base from J, leaving 13 bases between. The CDR3 length is 16 residues.

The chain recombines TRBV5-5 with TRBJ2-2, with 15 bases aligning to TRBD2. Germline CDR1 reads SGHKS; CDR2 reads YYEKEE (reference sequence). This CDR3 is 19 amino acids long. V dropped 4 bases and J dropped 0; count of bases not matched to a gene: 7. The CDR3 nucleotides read TGTGCCAGCAGCAGCGGACTAGCGGGAGGGAGCGCGAACACCGGGGAGCTGTTTTTT. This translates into CASSSGLAGGSANTGELFF.

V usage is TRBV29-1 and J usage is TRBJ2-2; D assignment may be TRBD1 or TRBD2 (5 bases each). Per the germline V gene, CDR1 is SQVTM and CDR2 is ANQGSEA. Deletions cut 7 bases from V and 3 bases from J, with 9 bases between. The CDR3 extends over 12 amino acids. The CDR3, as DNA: TGCAGCGGAATGGGGGACACCGGGGAGCTGTTTTTT. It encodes CSGMGDTGELFF.

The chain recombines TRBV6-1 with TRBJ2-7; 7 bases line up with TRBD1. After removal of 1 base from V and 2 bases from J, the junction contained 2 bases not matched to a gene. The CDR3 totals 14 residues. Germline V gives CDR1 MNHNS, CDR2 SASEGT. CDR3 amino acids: CASSEEQGPYEQYF. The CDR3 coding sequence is TGTGCCAGCAGTGAAGAACAGGGGCCCTACGAGCAGTACTTC.

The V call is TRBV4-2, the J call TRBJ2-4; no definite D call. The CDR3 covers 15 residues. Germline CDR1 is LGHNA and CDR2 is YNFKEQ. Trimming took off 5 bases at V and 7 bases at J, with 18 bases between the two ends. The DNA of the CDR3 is TGTGCCAGCAGCACCCGACTTCGCGGTGGGAACATTCAGTACTTC. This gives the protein CASSTRLRGGNIQYF.

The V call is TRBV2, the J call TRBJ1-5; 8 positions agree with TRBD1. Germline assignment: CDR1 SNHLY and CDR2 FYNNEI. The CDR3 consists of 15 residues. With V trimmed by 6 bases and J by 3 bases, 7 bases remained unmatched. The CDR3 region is CASRGGQVYNQPQHF. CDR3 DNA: TGTGCCAGCAGGGGGGGACAGGTCTACAATCAGCCCCAGCATTTT. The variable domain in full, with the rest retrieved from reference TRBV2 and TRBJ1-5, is EPEVTQTPSHQVTQMGQEVILRCVPISNHLYFYWYRQILGQKVEFLVSFYNNEISEKSEIFDDQFSVERPDGSNFTLKIRSTKLEDSAMYFCASRGGQVYNQPQHFGDGTRLSIL.

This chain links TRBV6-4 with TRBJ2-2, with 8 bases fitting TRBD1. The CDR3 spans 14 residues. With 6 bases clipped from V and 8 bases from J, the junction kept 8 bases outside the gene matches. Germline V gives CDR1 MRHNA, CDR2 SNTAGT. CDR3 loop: CASSPRTGSGELFF. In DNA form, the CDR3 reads TGTGCCAGCAGCCCAAGGACAGGGTCAGGGGAGCTGTTTTTT.

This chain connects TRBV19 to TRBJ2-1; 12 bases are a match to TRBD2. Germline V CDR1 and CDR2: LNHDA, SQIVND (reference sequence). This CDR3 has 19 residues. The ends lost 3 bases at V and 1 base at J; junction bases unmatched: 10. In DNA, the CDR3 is TGTGCCAGTAGTATTCCTCTAGCGGGAGGGCCTGTGTCCTACAATGAGCAGTTCTTC. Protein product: CASSIPLAGGPVSYNEQFF.

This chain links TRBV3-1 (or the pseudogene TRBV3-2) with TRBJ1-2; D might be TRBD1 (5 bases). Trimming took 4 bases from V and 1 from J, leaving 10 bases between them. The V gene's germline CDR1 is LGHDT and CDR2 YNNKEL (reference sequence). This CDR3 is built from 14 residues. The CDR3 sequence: CASSPRQYNYGYTF. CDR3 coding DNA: TGTGCCAGCAGCCCCCGACAGTATAACTATGGCTACACCTTC.

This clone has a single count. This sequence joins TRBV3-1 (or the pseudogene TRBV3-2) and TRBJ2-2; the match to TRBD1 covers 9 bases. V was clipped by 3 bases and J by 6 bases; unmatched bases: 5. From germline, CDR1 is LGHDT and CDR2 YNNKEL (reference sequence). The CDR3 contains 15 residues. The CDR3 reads CASSHLTGGAGELFF. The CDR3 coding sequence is TGTGCCAGCAGCCACCTGACAGGGGGTGCCGGGGAGCTGTTTTTT.

The CDR3 is CASSSTGSGRNTEAFF. CDR3 bases: TGTGCCAGCAGTTCTACAGGGAGCGGACGGAACACTGAAGCTTTCTTT. The chain is built from TRBV28 and TRBJ1-1; tentative D call: TRBD1 (6 bases). CDR3 length: 16 residues. Germline lookup yields CDR1 MDHEN and CDR2 SYDVKM. V was clipped by 4 bases and J by 1 base, with 16 bases between them.